This T cell receptor beta chain was recorded in a study of T cell responses to AZD1222 COVID-19 vaccine. Study observations and caveats: Scientists sampled the repertoires only once the peak T cell response had passed.

Details on this clone: Its antigen is not identified.

Using immunoSEQ multiplex PCR, the repertoire was profiled, and TCRdb retains in-frame clones only, with some absent. The repertoire has 90,000 to 150,000 clones, 86% of them found once; the top ten carry roughly 3.1%. V lost 4 bases and J lost 6, with 16 bases in between. Germline V lookup: CDR1 LNHDA, CDR2 SQIVND (reference sequence). The CDR3 is made up of 15 amino acids. The clonotype was recovered from an adult who received the AZD1222 COVID-19 vaccine. The sequencing here drew on peripheral blood, taken 28 days after the second AZD1222 dose. This chain uses TRBV19 with TRBJ1-5, with a tentative D call TRBD1 (6 bases). CDR3 residues: CASSTSNREAQPQHF. Here the CDR3 DNA reads TGTGCCAGTAGTACTTCAAACAGGGAAGCTCAGCCCCAGCATTTT.